This TCR beta chain was documented in a study of metastatic and nonmetastatic thyroid tumors. Study context: The comparison covered peripheral blood and tumor or nodule tissue in malignant and benign thyroid patients.

Original analysis: Construction of a distant-metastasis classifier for papillary thyroid cancer relied on CDR3 differences across clinicopathological groups. TCRdb re-called the PCR reads via MiXCR. The V and J calls here are based on TCRdb, not the publication. In the table there are about 13,000 clones, 26% of which are singletons. This clone appeared a few times. Its specificity is unknown. One junction end does not reproduce the germline sequence, and a read error may be involved. CDR1 is MDHEN, CDR2 SYDVKM, per germline. This CDR3 spans 15 amino acids. Regarding the study as a whole: Significantly higher TCR beta diversity was reportedly seen in malignant thyroid tumors than benign nodules, in blood and tumor.

Until they underwent thyroid surgery, no patient had received any treatment. The TCR was taken from a female donor with papillary thyroid cancer or a benign thyroid nodule (not recorded which). Some clones in this sample may be carry-over from other donors' samples. V usage is TRBV28 and J usage is TRBJ2-6; D uncertain. The source material was tumor tissue. CDR3 sequence: CASSFNPSGSNVLTF. CDR3 nucleotide sequence: TGTGCCAGCAGTTTTAACCCCTCTGGGTCCAACGTCCTGACTTTC.